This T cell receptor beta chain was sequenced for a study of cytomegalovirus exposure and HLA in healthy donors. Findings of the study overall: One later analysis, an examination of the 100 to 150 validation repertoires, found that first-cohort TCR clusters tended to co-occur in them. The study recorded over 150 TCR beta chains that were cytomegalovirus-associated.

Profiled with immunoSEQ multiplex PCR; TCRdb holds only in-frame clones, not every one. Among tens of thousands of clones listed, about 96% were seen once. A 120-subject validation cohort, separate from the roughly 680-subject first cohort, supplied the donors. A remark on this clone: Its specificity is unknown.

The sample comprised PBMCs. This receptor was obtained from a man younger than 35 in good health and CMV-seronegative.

The CDR3 region has the DNA TGTGCCAGCAGCTCATACAGGGGGAGTAGCAATCAGCCCCAGCATTTT. It specifies CASSSYRGSSNQPQHF. This chain uses TRBV7-9 with TRBJ1-5; 8 bases are a match to TRBD1. The CDR3 spans 16 residues. Looked up from germline, CDR1 is SEHNR and CDR2 is FQNEAQ (reference sequence). J was trimmed by 0 bases and V by 4 bases; bases with no gene match: 5.